This TCR beta chain comes out of a study of CXCR3-negative and CXCR3-positive naive CD8 T cells. Study-wide points: Expression of CXCR3 was partially reduced after cryopreservation, and fresh PBMCs were used in most assays. Naive subsets had comparable surface CD5; TCR strength was inferred from TRB CDR3 properties. Diversity ran similarly high across both naive subsets but far lower in memory CD8+ cells. CXCR3-positive naive cells carried more hydrophobic TRB CDR3s than CXCR3-negative naive cells did.

All TRB cDNA libraries came from 5' RACE performed with UMI labels. TCRdb reprocessed the 5' RACE reads and reports one entry per CDR3 protein, with no DNA. In all, the sample yields roughly 80,000 distinct CDR3 sequences. Definition of naive CD8+ T cells rested on a CD45RO-CCR7+CD27+CD95- profile. This CDR3 has 14 amino acids. In regard to this clonotype: No antigen is known for it.

This rearrangement joins TRBV12-3 or TRBV12-4 to TRBJ1-1; the D gene TCRdb calls, TRBD1, cannot be checked with no DNA. The sample was naive CXCR3+ CD8+ T cells from blood. Subset noted: CD45RO-CCR7+CD27+CD95- naive CD8+ T cells expressing CXCR3 (TNR3+). This receptor was taken from a human donor in good health. Some clones in this sample may be carry-over from other donors' samples. The CDR3 reads CASSFPGTGTEAFF.